Relative to its sample, the clone carrying this T cell receptor (beta chain) is medium-sized. Its antigen is not known. These data come from a study of sequential checkpoint blockade in melanoma. Generated by immunoSEQ multiplex PCR, the TCRdb table keeps only in-frame clones and is missing some. The sample lists some 2,000 clones, 15% to 20% occurring once. The treatment here: randomized to nivolumab then ipilimumab (arm A) or the reverse (arm B). Study-wide points: Mutational load did not correlate with tumor T-cell fraction or clonality.

This CDR3 spans 14 amino acids. Looked up from germline, CDR1 is SGDLS and CDR2 is YYNGEE. V dropped 5 bases and J dropped 5 bases, with 16 bases sitting between them. Sequencing used tumor tissue (inferred from file names), obtained from a patient given nivolumab and ipilimumab in sequence. The chain employs TRBV9 and TRBJ2-5; D possibly corresponds to TRBD2 (7 bases). The receptor was derived from a human donor with melanoma. The CDR3 DNA reads TGTGCCAGCAGTGAGGGCGGGGGCATGGAGACCCAGTACTTC. Translation gives CASSEGGGMETQYF.